This T cell receptor (beta chain) was sequenced in a study of blood T cells in healthy people across ages. This clonotype was seen only a few times. Its cognate antigen is unknown. Primers used in a second PCR of about 6 to 11 cycles were a sample-barcoded 5' primer and a J-beta primer mix. MiXCR, run by TCRdb on the 5' RACE reads, gives a single entry per CDR3 protein. The sample records 1,500,000 or so distinct CDR3 sequences, 45% to 70% being singletons. Study conclusions and caveats: Long-lived donors had more naive CD4+ cells and higher diversity than aged donors. Diversity figures derived from one million T cells were judged to underestimate the true value.

Germline V lookup: CDR1 MNHEY, CDR2 SVGAGI. The CDR3 consists of 12 residues. Trimming pared 6 bases from V and 8 bases from J, leaving 11 bases between. The source of this sequence is a man aged 18 to 29 in good health. The sequenced sample consisted of blood. The V call is TRBV6-5, the J call TRBJ2-1; D remains ambiguous. The CDR3 loop reads CASSQTPDEQFF. The CDR3 DNA sequence: TGTGCCAGCAGCCAAACCCCCGATGAGCAGTTCTTC.